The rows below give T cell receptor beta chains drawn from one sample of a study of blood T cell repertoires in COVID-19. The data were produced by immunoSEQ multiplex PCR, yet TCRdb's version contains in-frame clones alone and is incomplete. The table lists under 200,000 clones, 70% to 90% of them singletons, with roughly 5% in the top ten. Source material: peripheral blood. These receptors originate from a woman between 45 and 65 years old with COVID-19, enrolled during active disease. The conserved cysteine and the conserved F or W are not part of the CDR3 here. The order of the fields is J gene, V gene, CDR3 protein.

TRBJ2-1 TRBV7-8 ASSLSYRTNEQF
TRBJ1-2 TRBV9 ASSVEEGARYGYT
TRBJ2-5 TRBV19 ASRDRDKETQY
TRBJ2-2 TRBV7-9 ASSLGEGGELF
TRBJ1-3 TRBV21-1 ASSKVLTGGRQNTIY
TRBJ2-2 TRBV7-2 ASSPVSTGELF
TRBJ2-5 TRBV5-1 ASSPGRGAGGQETQY
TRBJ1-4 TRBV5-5 ASSLGQGPEKLF
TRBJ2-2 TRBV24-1 ATKAGGFGELF
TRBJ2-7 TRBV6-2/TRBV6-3 ASSLETGSYEQY
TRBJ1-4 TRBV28 ASSLWTGGNEKLF
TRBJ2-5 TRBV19 ASSITGGAETQY
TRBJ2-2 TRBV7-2 ASSLVPGGGAHGELF
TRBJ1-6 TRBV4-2 ASSQDPPQHSGSPLH
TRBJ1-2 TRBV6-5 ASSQYRAREGYT
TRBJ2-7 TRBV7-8 ASSSGTGYEQY
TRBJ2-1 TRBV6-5 ASRVTGDVDEQF
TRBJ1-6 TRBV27 ASSPDRAGSPLH
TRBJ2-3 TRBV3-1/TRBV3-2 ASSQRRRGATDTQY
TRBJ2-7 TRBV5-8 ASTREGGVFEQY
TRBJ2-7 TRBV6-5 ASSAEGTGGEQY
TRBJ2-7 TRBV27 ASSLTPGLNYEQY
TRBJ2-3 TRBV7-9 ASSPGTVPTDTQY
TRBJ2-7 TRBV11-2 ASSLGGGTGLTYEQY
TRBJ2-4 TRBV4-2 ASSQELAGGLGYIQY
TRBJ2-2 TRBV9 ASSSPRVTSNTGELF
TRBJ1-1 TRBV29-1 SAEQGLVAF
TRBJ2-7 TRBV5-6 ASSGRTGKPYEQY
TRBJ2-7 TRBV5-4 ASSLSQGGNEQY